A selection of T cell receptor beta chains follows, all from one sample in a study of blood T cell repertoires in COVID-19. Repertoires were generated with immunoSEQ multiplex PCR, while TCRdb's copy carries only in-frame clones and drops some. Of about 480,000 clones in the sample, 75% to 90% are singletons; the top ten hold 4.3%. The sample comprised peripheral blood. The receptors were sampled from a woman between 25 and 40 years old with acute or convalescent COVID-19. CDR3s include the opening cysteine and the closing phenylalanine or tryptophan. D genes are given only for firm matches. Part of the rows lack a size; the others show once, few, many or a class for expanded clones.

CDR3 DNA,CDR3 protein,J gene,clone size,V gene,D gene
TGTGCCAGCAGTTTAGTTCCACTCCAAGCGGAAAACAATGAGCAGTTCTTC,CASSLVPLQAENNEQFF,TRBJ2-1,once,TRBV27,NA
TGTGCCAGCAGCTTAAGGGGGGGCCAGGGCGAGCAGTACTTC,CASSLRGGQGEQYF,TRBJ2-7,few,TRBV7-2,NA
TGTGCCAGCAGAGCGGGAAGTCAGCCCCAGCATTTT,CASRAGSQPQHF,TRBJ1-5,NA,TRBV2,NA
TGTGCCAGCAGCCCCCTCCCAGGGGCCAATGAAAAACTGTTTTTT,CASSPLPGANEKLFF,TRBJ1-4,NA,TRBV5-5,NA
TGTGCCATCAGCCGAGACAGTGGTAGCAATCAGCCCCAGCATTTT,CAISRDSGSNQPQHF,TRBJ1-5,NA,TRBV10-3,NA
TGCGCCAGCAGCCAAGACAGGGTAGTAGGAAATTCACCCCTCCACTTT,CASSQDRVVGNSPLHF,TRBJ1-6,NA,TRBV4-1,NA
TGTGCCAGCAGCTTAACTAGCGGGGGTAACAATGAGCAGTTCTTC,CASSLTSGGNNEQFF,TRBJ2-1,NA,TRBV7-3,TRBD2
TGTGCCAGCAGTAGCGGACGGAGCTATGGCTACACCTTC,CASSSGRSYGYTF,TRBJ1-2,NA,TRBV6-5,NA
TGTGCCAGCAGCGACAGGACAGGGGTTAGTAATTCACCCCTCCACTTT,CASSDRTGVSNSPLHF,TRBJ1-6,NA,TRBV7-9,TRBD1
TGTGCCAGCAGCCTTATCCGTATAGCGGGGGGGCAGAGAGATACGCAGTATTTT,CASSLIRIAGGQRDTQYF,TRBJ2-3,NA,TRBV7-9,TRBD2
TGTGCCACCAGCAGAGATTCCGAGAGCAATCAGCCCCAGCATTTT,CATSRDSESNQPQHF,TRBJ1-5,NA,TRBV15,NA
TGTGCCAGCAGTCCTACGACTCGCACAGATACGCAGTATTTT,CASSPTTRTDTQYF,TRBJ2-3,NA,TRBV27,NA
TGTGCCAGCAGCTCGAGGACAGGGATATTGAACACTGAAGCTTTCTTT,CASSSRTGILNTEAFF,TRBJ1-1,NA,TRBV11-2,TRBD1
TGTGCCAGCACAAGCAGGGGGCGGTTTCTAGATACGCAGTATTTT,CASTSRGRFLDTQYF,TRBJ2-3,NA,TRBV6-5,TRBD1
TGTGCCAGCAGTTACGGCCTGAACACCGGGGAGCTGTTTTTT,CASSYGLNTGELFF,TRBJ2-2,NA,TRBV6-2/TRBV6-3,NA
TGTGCCAGCTCACCAGACAGAGACACTGAAGCTTTCTTT,CASSPDRDTEAFF,TRBJ1-1,NA,TRBV18,NA
TGTGCCAGCAGCGCCCCGACTGACCTTACCGGGGAGCTGTTTTTT,CASSAPTDLTGELFF,TRBJ2-2,NA,TRBV9,NA
TGTGCCAGCTCCAGAGGGGGGGCCCTAAACGAGCAGTACTTC,CASSRGGALNEQYF,TRBJ2-7,few,TRBV6-5,NA
TGTGCCAGTTCTCGTTCGGGGGGCAACACCGGGGAGCTGTTTTTT,CASSRSGGNTGELFF,TRBJ2-2,NA,TRBV19,NA
TGCAGTGCTAGTGCCCGTTGGACAGGGGGCAGGTCCGGGGAGCTGTTTTTT,CSASARWTGGRSGELFF,TRBJ2-2,NA,TRBV20-1,TRBD1
TGTGCCAGCAGCCAAGTCGGAGCCGGGAGTGAGCAGTTCTTC,CASSQVGAGSEQFF,TRBJ2-1,NA,TRBV3-1/TRBV3-2,NA
TGTGCCAGCAGCCAAGAAAACAGGGGGCCTGCGGGTGGACTGTTTTTT,CASSQENRGPAGGLFF,TRBJ1-4,NA,TRBV14,TRBD1
TGCGCCAGCAGCCAAGATGCGGCAGCTAATGGCTACACCTTC,CASSQDAAANGYTF,TRBJ1-2,NA,TRBV4-1,NA
TGTGCCAGCAAGTTCGGACAGAATGCCAATGAGCAGTTCTTC,CASKFGQNANEQFF,TRBJ2-1,NA,TRBV6-6,NA
TGTGCCAGCTCACCACCGTCAGGGGGCCCAGATACGCAGTATTTT,CASSPPSGGPDTQYF,TRBJ2-3,NA,TRBV18,TRBD1
TGTGCCAGCAGCTTCCGGGACAGGGATTATGGCTACACCTTC,CASSFRDRDYGYTF,TRBJ1-2,once,TRBV7-9,TRBD1
TGTGCCAGCACCCTGGGACAGGGCACCATGAACACTGAAGCTTTCTTT,CASTLGQGTMNTEAFF,TRBJ1-1,once,TRBV11-2,TRBD1
TGTGCCAGCAGCCAGAGACAGGGAAATGAAAAACTGTTTTTT,CASSQRQGNEKLFF,TRBJ1-4,few,TRBV3-1/TRBV3-2,TRBD1
TGTGCCACCAGCAGAGATGGGACTAGCTACGAGCAGTACTTC,CATSRDGTSYEQYF,TRBJ2-7,NA,TRBV15,TRBD2
TGTGCCAGTAGTATAAGGTTGGGCGAGCAGTTCTTC,CASSIRLGEQFF,TRBJ2-1,NA,TRBV19,NA
TGTGCCAGCACTCAACCGGGACAGGGGCATGAGCAGTTCTTC,CASTQPGQGHEQFF,TRBJ2-1,NA,TRBV6-6,TRBD1
TGTGCCACCAGCAGGTCCAGCGGGGGGATCCAAGAGACCCAGTACTTC,CATSRSSGGIQETQYF,TRBJ2-5,few,TRBV15,TRBD2
TGTGCCAGCCGTCAGGGCTCGAACACAGATACGCAGTATTTT,CASRQGSNTDTQYF,TRBJ2-3,NA,TRBV6-5,NA
TGCAGTGCTAGTAGCTCTCCGGGGGGTTTGAACTATGGCTACACCTTC,CSASSSPGGLNYGYTF,TRBJ1-2,NA,TRBV20-1,NA
TGCGCCAGCAGCTTCCAGCGGGGTCAGATCGGGGAGCTGTTTTTT,CASSFQRGQIGELFF,TRBJ2-2,NA,TRBV5-1,TRBD2
TGTGCCAGCAGCGAAAATACTGTAACCTACGAGCAGTACTTC,CASSENTVTYEQYF,TRBJ2-7,NA,TRBV2,NA
TGTGCCAGCAGCTTTACGACCGGGTCTGGCTACACCTTC,CASSFTTGSGYTF,TRBJ1-2,NA,TRBV7-6,NA
TGTGCCAGCAGACAGGGCTTAGGAGAGACCCAGTACTTC,CASRQGLGETQYF,TRBJ2-5,NA,TRBV5-4,NA
TGTGCCAGCAGTGAACAGGGGGGACCCATGAACACTGAAGCTTTCTTT,CASSEQGGPMNTEAFF,TRBJ1-1,NA,TRBV2,TRBD1
TGCGCCAGCTCCTCGACCGTCGGGGAGACCCAGTACTTC,CASSSTVGETQYF,TRBJ2-5,NA,TRBV4-1,NA
TGTGCCATCAGTGACGGCGGGTCAACCTACAATGAGCAGTTCTTC,CAISDGGSTYNEQFF,TRBJ2-1,NA,TRBV10-3,NA
TGTGCCAGCAGCCAAAGACAGTTATCCCTTTCGAACACTGAAGCTTTCTTT,CASSQRQLSLSNTEAFF,TRBJ1-1,NA,TRBV4-2,NA
TGTGCCAGCAGCCCCCGGGGGATTAGATCCTCTGGAAACACCATATATTTT,CASSPRGIRSSGNTIYF,TRBJ1-3,NA,TRBV9,NA
TGTGCCAGACCAACAGGGGGGGCAGATACGCAGTATTTT,CARPTGGADTQYF,TRBJ2-3,NA,TRBV6-5,NA
TGCGCCAGCAGGGAGCGGAACACCGGGGAGCTGTTTTTT,CASRERNTGELFF,TRBJ2-2,NA,TRBV5-1,NA
TGTGCCAGCAGCTTAGGGTGGGGCTCTTCGTCCTACGAGCAGTACTTC,CASSLGWGSSSYEQYF,TRBJ2-7,NA,TRBV5-4,NA
TGTGCCACCAGTGAACGGCCGGGACAGGGTTTTGATGGCTACACCTTC,CATSERPGQGFDGYTF,TRBJ1-2,many,TRBV24-1,TRBD1
TGTGCCAGCAGTGACTCCGGACTAGCGGGGGGGAAGGTGTTATACTTC,CASSDSGLAGGKVLYF,TRBJ2-4,NA,TRBV25-1,TRBD2
TGTGCCATCAGTGAGCAGTCACGGGGGGCTTTGGGAGATACGCAGTATTTT,CAISEQSRGALGDTQYF,TRBJ2-3,NA,TRBV10-3,NA
TGTGCCACCAGCAGAGACGGGGGGAGCTCCTACAATGAGCAGTTCTTC,CATSRDGGSSYNEQFF,TRBJ2-1,NA,TRBV15,TRBD2
TGTGCCAGCAGCCAAGTACGGGATTCACCCCTCCACTTT,CASSQVRDSPLHF,TRBJ1-6,NA,TRBV3-1/TRBV3-2,NA